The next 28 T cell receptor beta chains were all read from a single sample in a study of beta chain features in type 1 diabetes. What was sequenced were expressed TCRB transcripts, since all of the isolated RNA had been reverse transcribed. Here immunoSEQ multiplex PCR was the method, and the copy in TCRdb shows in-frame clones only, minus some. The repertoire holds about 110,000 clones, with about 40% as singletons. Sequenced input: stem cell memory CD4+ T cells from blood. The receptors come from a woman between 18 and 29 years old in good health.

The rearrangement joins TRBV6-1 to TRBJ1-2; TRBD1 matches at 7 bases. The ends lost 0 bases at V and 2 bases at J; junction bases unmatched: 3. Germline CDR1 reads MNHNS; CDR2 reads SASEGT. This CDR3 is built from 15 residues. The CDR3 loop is CASSEADRANYGYTF. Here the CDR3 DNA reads TGTGCCAGCAGTGAAGCCGACAGGGCAAACTATGGCTACACCTTC.

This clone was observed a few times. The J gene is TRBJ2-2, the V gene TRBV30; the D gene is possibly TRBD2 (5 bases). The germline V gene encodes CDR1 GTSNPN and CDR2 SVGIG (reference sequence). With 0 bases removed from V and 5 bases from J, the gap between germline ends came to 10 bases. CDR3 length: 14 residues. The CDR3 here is CAWSVGMYTGELFF. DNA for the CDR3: TGTGCCTGGAGTGTCGGGATGTATACCGGGGAGCTGTTTTTT.

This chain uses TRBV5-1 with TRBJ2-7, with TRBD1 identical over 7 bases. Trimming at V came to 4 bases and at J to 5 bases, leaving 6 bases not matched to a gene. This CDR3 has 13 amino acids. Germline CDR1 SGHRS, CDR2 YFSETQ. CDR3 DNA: TGCGCCAGCAGCAGAGACAGGGCCGACGAGCAGTACTTC. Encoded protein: CASSRDRADEQYF.

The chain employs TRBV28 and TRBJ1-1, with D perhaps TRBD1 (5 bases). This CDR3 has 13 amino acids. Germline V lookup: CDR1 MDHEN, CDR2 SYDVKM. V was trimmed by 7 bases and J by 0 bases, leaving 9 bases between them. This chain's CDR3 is CASKGLLNTEAFF. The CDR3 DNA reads TGTGCCAGCAAGGGACTTCTGAACACTGAAGCTTTCTTT.

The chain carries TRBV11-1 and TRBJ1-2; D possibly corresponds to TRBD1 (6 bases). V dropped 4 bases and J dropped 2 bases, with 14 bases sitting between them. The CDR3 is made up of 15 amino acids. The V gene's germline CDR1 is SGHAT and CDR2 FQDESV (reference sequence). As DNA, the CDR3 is TGTGCCAGCAGCTGGTCCACAGGGTTGAACTATGGCTACACCTTC. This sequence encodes CASSWSTGLNYGYTF.

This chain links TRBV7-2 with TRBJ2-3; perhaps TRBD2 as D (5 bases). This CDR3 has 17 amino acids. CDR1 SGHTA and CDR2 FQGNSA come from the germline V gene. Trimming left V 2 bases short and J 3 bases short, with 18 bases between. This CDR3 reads CASSLRVIRDVTDTQYF. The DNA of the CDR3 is TGTGCCAGCAGCTTAAGAGTGATCCGGGATGTGACAGATACGCAGTATTTT. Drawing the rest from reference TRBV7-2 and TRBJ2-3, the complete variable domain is GAGVSQSPSNKVTEKGKDVELRCDPISGHTALYWYRQSLGQGLEFLIYFQGNSAPDKSGLPSDRFSAERTGGSVSTLTIQRTQQEDSAVYLCASSLRVIRDVTDTQYFGPGTRLTVL.

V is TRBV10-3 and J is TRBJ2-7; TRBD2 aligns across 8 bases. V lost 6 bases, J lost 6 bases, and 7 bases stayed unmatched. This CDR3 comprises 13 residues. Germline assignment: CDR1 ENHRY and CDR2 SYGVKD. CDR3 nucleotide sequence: TGTGCCATCAGCCCCGGGACTAGAGGCGAGCAGTACTTC. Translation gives CAISPGTRGEQYF.

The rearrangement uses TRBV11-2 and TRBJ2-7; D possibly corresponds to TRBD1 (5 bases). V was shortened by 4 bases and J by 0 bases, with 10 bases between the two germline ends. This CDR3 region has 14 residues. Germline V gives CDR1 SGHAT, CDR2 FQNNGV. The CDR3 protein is CASSSTAVSYEQYF. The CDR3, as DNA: TGTGCCAGCAGCTCGACAGCAGTCTCCTACGAGCAGTACTTC.

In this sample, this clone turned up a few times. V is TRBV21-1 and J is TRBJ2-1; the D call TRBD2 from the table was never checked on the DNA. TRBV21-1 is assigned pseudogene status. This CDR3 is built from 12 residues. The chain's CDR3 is CASSKAAGEQFF. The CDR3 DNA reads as TGTGCCAGCAGCAAAGCTGCCGGTGAGCAGTTCTTC.

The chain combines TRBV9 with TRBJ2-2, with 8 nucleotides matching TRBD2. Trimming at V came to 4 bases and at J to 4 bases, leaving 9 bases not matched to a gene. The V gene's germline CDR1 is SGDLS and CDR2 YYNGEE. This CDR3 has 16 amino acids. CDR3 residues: CASSFRRAGGTGELFF. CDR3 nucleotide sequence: TGTGCCAGCAGCTTCCGGCGCGCGGGAGGCACCGGGGAGCTGTTTTTT.

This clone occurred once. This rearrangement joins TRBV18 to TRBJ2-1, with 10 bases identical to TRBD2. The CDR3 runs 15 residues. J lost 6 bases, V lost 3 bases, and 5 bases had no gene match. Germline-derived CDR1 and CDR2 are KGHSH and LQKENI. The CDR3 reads CASSPGTSAVNEQFF. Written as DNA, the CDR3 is TGTGCCAGCTCACCCGGGACTAGCGCTGTCAATGAGCAGTTCTTC.

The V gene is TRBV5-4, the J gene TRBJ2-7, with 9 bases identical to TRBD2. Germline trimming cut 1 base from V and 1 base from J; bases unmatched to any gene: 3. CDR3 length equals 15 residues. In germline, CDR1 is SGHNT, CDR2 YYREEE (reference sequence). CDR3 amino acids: CASSLISGRSYEQYF. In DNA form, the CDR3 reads TGTGCCAGCAGCTTGATAAGCGGGAGGTCCTACGAGCAGTACTTC.

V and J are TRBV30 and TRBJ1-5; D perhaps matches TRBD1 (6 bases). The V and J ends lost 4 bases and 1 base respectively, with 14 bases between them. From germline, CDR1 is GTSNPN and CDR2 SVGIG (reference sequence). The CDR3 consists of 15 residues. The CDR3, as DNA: TGTGCCTGGACCGCCGGGACATCCAGCAATCAGCCCCAGCATTTT. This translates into CAWTAGTSSNQPQHF.

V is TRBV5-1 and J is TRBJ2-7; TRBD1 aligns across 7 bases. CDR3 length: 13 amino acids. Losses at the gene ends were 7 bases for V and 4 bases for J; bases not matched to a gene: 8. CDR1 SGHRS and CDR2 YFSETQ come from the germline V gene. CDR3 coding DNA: TGCGCCAGCGGCGTTAACAGGGGTTACGAGCAGTACTTC. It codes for CASGVNRGYEQYF.

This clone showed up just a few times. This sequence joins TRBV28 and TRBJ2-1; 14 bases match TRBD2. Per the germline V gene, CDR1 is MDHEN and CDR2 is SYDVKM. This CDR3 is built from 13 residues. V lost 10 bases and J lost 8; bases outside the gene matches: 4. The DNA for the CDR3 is TGTGCCACCGGGACTAGCGGGAGCGATGAGCAGTTCTTC. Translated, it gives CATGTSGSDEQFF.

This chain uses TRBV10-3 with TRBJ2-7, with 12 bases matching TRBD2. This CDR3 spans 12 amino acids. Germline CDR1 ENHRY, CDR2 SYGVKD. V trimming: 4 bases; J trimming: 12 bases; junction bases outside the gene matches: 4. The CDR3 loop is CAISGTSGTGYF. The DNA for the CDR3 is TGTGCCATCAGTGGGACTAGCGGGACGGGGTACTTC.

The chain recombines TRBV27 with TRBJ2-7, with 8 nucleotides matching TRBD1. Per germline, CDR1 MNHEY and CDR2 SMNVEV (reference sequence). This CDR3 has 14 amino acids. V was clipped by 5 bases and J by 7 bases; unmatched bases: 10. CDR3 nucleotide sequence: TGTGCCAGCAGTCTTGGACAGGGAAGGGAAGAGCAGTACTTC. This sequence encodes CASSLGQGREEQYF.

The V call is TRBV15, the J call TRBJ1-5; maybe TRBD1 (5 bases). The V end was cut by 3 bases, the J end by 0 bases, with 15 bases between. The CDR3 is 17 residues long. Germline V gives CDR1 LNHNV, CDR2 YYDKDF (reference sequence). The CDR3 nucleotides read TGTGCCACCAGCAGCGGCGGGGGGATATCTAGCAATCAGCCCCAGCATTTT. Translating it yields CATSSGGGISSNQPQHF.

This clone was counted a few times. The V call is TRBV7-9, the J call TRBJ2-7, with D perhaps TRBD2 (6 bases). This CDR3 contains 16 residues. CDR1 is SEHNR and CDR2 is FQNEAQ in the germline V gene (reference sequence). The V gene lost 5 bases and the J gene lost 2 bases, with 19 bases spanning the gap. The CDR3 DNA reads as TGTGCCAGCAGCCCCCAGACCAGGGAGGCCCCCTACGAGCAGTACTTC. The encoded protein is CASSPQTREAPYEQYF.

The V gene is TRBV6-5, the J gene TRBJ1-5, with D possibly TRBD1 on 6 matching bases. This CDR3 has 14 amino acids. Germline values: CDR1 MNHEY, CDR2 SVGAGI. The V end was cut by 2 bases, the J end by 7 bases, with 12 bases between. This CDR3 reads CASSYGRGDQPQHF. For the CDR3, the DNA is TGTGCCAGCAGTTACGGCAGGGGAGACCAGCCCCAGCATTTT.

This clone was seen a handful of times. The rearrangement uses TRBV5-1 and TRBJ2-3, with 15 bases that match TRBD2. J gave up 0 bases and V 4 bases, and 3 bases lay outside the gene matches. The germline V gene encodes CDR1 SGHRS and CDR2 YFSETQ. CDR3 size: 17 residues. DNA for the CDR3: TGCGCCAGCAGCCTGGGACTAGCGGGAGGCAGCACAGATACGCAGTATTTT. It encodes CASSLGLAGGSTDTQYF. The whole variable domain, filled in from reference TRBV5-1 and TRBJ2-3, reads KAGVTQTPRYLIKTRGQQVTLSCSPISGHRSVSWYQQTPGQGLQFLFEYFSETQRNKGNFPGRFSGRQFSNSRSEMNVSTLELGDSALYLCASSLGLAGGSTDTQYFGPGTRLTVL.

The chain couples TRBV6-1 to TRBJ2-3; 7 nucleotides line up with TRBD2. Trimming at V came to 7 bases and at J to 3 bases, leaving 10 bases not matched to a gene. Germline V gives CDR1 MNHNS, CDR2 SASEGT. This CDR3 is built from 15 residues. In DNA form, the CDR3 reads TGTGCCAGCATACGCACCGGGAGGAGTACAGATACGCAGTATTTT. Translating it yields CASIRTGRSTDTQYF.

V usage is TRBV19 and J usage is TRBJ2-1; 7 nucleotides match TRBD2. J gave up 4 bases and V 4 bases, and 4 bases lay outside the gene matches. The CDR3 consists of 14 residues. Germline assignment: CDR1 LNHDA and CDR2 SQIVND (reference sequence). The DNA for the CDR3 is TGTGCCAGTAGTAAACCTAGCGGATACAATGAGCAGTTCTTC. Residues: CASSKPSGYNEQFF.

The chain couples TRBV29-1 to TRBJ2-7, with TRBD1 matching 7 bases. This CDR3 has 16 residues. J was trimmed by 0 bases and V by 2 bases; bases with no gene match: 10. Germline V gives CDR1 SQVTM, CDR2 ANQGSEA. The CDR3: CSVETSRTGLSYEQYF. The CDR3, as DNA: TGCAGCGTTGAAACTTCTCGGACAGGCCTCTCCTACGAGCAGTACTTC.

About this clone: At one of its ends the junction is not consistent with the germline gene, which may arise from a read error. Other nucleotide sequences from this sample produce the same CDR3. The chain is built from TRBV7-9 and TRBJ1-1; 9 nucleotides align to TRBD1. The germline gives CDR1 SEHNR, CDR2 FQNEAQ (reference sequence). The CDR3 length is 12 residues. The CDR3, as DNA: TGTGCTAGCAGCTTAGCGGGGACAGGGCCCGGATTT. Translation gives CASSLAGTGPGF.

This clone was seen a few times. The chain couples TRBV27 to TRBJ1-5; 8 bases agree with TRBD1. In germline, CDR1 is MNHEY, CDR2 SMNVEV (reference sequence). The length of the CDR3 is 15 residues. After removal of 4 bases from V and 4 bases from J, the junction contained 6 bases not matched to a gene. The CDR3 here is CASSSRTGLNQPQHF. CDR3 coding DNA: TGTGCCAGCAGTTCACGGACAGGGCTAAATCAGCCCCAGCATTTT.

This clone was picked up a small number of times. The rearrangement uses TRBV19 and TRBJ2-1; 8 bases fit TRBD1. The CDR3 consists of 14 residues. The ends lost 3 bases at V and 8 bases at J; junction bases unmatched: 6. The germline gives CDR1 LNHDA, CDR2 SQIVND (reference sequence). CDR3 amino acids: CASSIPGGIDEQFF. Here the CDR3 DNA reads TGTGCCAGTAGTATCCCAGGGGGCATCGATGAGCAGTTCTTC.

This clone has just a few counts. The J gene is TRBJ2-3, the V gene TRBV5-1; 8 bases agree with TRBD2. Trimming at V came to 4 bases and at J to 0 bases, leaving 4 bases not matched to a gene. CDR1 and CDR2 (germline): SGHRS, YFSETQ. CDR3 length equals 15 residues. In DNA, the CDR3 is TGCGCCAGCAGCCCGCTAGCGGGTAGCACAGATACGCAGTATTTT. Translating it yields CASSPLAGSTDTQYF.